A single sample is the source of the 31 T cell receptor beta chains below, sequenced in a study of T cell responses to AZD1222 COVID-19 vaccine. TCRdb's copy holds only in-frame clones and misses some; the assay was immunoSEQ multiplex PCR. The sample lists about 97,000 clones, around nine tenths occurring once. The sample consisted of peripheral blood, taken on day 0 of AZD1222 vaccination. The receptors come from an adult in good health.

The V call is TRBV3-1 (or the pseudogene TRBV3-2), the J call TRBJ1-3; D remains unclear. Germline V CDR1 and CDR2: LGHDT, YNNKEL (reference sequence). Between the trimmed V and J ends, which lost 0 bases and 1 base, there was a span of 10 bases. CDR3 length equals 16 residues. The CDR3 nucleotides read TGTGCCAGCAGCCAAGATCTGGGTCTTTCTGGAAACACCATATATTTT. It translates to CASSQDLGLSGNTIYF.

The rearrangement uses TRBV28 and TRBJ2-7; a weak D match, TRBD1 (5 bases). V gave up 4 bases and J gave up 7 bases, with 20 bases separating them. Looked up from germline, CDR1 is MDHEN and CDR2 is SYDVKM. The CDR3 covers 15 residues. The CDR3 DNA reads as TGTGCCAGCAGTTGGTTAAGGGGCAACCTACGAGAGCAGTACTTC. Its protein is CASSWLRGNLREQYF.

The chain links TRBV6-2 or TRBV6-3 to TRBJ1-5; D not certain. This CDR3 is 18 amino acids long. Trimming cost V 3 bases and J 3 bases, with 21 bases left between them. Germline-derived CDR1 and CDR2 are MNHEY and SVGEGT. The CDR3 nucleotides read TGTGCCAGCAGTTATGATTTGGGCCGGCCAGAGTACAATCAGCCCCAGCATTTT. Its protein is CASSYDLGRPEYNQPQHF.

The chain has TRBV5-4 and TRBJ1-3; TRBD1 might be the D (5 bases). This CDR3 contains 16 residues. V was cut by 4 bases and J by 2 bases, with 16 bases left in between. The germline V gene has CDR1 SGHNT and CDR2 YYREEE (reference sequence). CDR3 protein: CASSRASGRTGNTIYF. The CDR3 DNA sequence: TGTGCCAGCAGCCGTGCGTCAGGGAGGACTGGAAACACCATATATTTT.

The genes are TRBV9 and TRBJ2-5; weak D call: TRBD2 (6 bases). From germline, CDR1 is SGDLS and CDR2 YYNGEE. V gave up 0 bases and J gave up 7 bases, with 10 bases separating them. The CDR3 is 13 residues long. The CDR3 DNA reads TGTGCCAGCAGCGTAGACGGGGGATCGACCCAGTACTTC. Amino acids: CASSVDGGSTQYF.

J is TRBJ2-7 and V is TRBV7-2; D might be TRBD2 (6 bases). The CDR3 length is 11 residues. CDR1 is SGHTA and CDR2 is FQGNSA in the germline V gene. Trimming removed 8 bases from V and 3 bases from J, with 8 bases in between. The CDR3 DNA sequence: TGTGCCAGCGGGGGGTTCTACGAGCAGTACTTC. It is translated as CASGGFYEQYF.

This rearrangement joins TRBV10-3 to TRBJ1-2; 7 bases map to TRBD1. Germline CDR1 ENHRY, CDR2 SYGVKD. With 3 bases clipped from V and 0 bases from J, the junction kept 7 bases outside the gene matches. The CDR3 loop spans 16 amino acids. The CDR3 coding sequence is TGTGCCATCAGTGATTCAGGGGGATTAGCTAACTATGGCTACACCTTC. Residues: CAISDSGGLANYGYTF.

The chain has TRBV2 and TRBJ1-6; 10 nucleotides align to TRBD1. Germline V gene data show CDR1 as SNHLY and CDR2 as FYNNEI. CDR3 length: 14 amino acids. With 8 bases clipped from V and 9 bases from J, the junction kept 7 bases outside the gene matches. CDR3 sequence: CASLRGQGSSPLHF. The CDR3 region has the DNA TGTGCCAGCCTCCGGGGACAGGGGAGTTCACCCCTCCACTTT.

This clone was counted once. The chain combines TRBV30 with TRBJ1-2, with no clear D. Germline loops: CDR1 GTSNPN, CDR2 SVGIG (reference sequence). The ends were cut back, 0 bases at V and 4 bases at J, with 12 bases in the middle. This CDR3 spans 14 amino acids. The DNA of the CDR3 is TGTGCCTGGAGTGTACAGAGATTTTTCTATGGCTACACCTTC. Translated, it gives CAWSVQRFFYGYTF.

The chain has TRBV7-8 and TRBJ2-7; 7 bases agree with TRBD2. V lost 5 bases to trimming and J lost 0 bases; unmatched junction nucleotides: 13. This CDR3 is built from 17 residues. Germline values: CDR1 SGHVS, CDR2 FQNEAQ. The CDR3 DNA reads TGTGCCAGCAGCGAGCCAACTAGCGCCGGAAGCTCCTACGAGCAGTACTTC. It yields the protein CASSEPTSAGSSYEQYF.

In its sample, this clone was seen once. The genes are TRBV6-2 or TRBV6-3 and TRBJ1-5, with D maybe TRBD1 (6 bases). The V end lost 5 bases, the J end lost 0 bases, and 8 bases lay between the germline ends. The CDR3 spans 14 residues. CDR1 MNHEY and CDR2 SVGEGT come from the germline V gene. The chain's CDR3 is CASSTGSSNQPQHF. As DNA, the CDR3 is TGTGCCAGCAGTACAGGGAGTAGCAATCAGCCCCAGCATTTT.

This chain uses TRBV7-8 with TRBJ1-2; TRBD1 might be the D (6 bases). Per germline, CDR1 SGHVS and CDR2 FQNEAQ. Trimming pared 2 bases from V and 3 bases from J, leaving 25 bases between. The CDR3 runs to 19 residues. The DNA of the CDR3 is TGTGCCAGCAGCTTAAGCATACCTAGTGACAGGTCGGAAGACTATGGCTACACCTTC. Encoded protein: CASSLSIPSDRSEDYGYTF. Based on the CDR3 plus reference TRBV7-8 and TRBJ1-2, the full variable domain is GAGVSQSPRYKVAKRGQDVALRCDPISGHVSLFWYQQALGQGPEFLTYFQNEAQLDKSGLPSDRFFAERPEGSVSTLKIQRTQQEDSAVYLCASSLSIPSDRSEDYGYTFGSGTRLTVV.

This chain links TRBV5-1 with TRBJ1-6; D ambiguous. Germline V CDR1 and CDR2: SGHRS, YFSETQ. V lost 0 bases and J 10 bases, leaving 14 bases between the germline ends. The CDR3 sequence is 15 residues long. CDR3 coding DNA: TGCGCCAGCAGCTTGGACCCCGGGGTGGGGTCACCCCTCCACTTT. This translates into CASSLDPGVGSPLHF.

The rearrangement joins TRBV28 to TRBJ2-7, with 9 positions matching TRBD1. The CDR3 loop spans 14 amino acids. Trimming cost V 5 bases and J 5 bases; bases outside gene matches: 7. Germline V gene sequence: CDR1 MDHEN, CDR2 SYDVKM. The CDR3 coding sequence is TGTGCCAGCAGTCCCGGACAGGGGCTGGACGAGCAGTACTTC. Amino acid sequence: CASSPGQGLDEQYF.

This rearrangement joins TRBV5-1 to TRBJ1-6, with unresolved D. The germline V and J ends were trimmed by 1 base and 5 bases, with 7 bases remaining between them. The CDR3 has 14 amino acids. CDR1 is SGHRS, CDR2 YFSETQ, per germline. CDR3 DNA sequence: TGCGCCAGCAGCTTGATCCAGAATAATTCACCCCTCCACTTT. This sequence encodes CASSLIQNNSPLHF. The variable domain in full, with the rest retrieved from reference TRBV5-1 and TRBJ1-6, is KAGVTQTPRYLIKTRGQQVTLSCSPISGHRSVSWYQQTPGQGLQFLFEYFSETQRNKGNFPGRFSGRQFSNSRSEMNVSTLELGDSALYLCASSLIQNNSPLHFGNGTRLTVT.

J is TRBJ2-3 and V is TRBV3-1 (or the pseudogene TRBV3-2), with D tentatively TRBD1 (5 bases). The CDR3 is 11 residues long. Germline V CDR1 and CDR2: LGHDT, YNNKEL (reference sequence). The V and J ends lost 6 bases and 8 bases respectively, with 9 bases between them. In nucleotides, the CDR3 is TGTGCCAGCAGAACCCAGGGTACGCAGTATTTT. As protein: CASRTQGTQYF.

The J gene is TRBJ1-1, the V gene TRBV11-2, with D perhaps matching TRBD1 (5 bases). The germline V gene has CDR1 SGHAT and CDR2 FQNNGV. This CDR3 region has 13 residues. Trimming cost V 7 bases and J 5 bases, with 14 bases left between them. The CDR3 region is CASTLVGGTEAFF. The CDR3 DNA reads as TGTGCCAGCACTCTAGTGGGGGGAACTGAAGCTTTCTTT.

V and J are TRBV28 and TRBJ2-1; D tentatively reads TRBD1 or TRBD2 (5 bases each). CDR3 size: 17 residues. Trimming took 2 bases from V and 0 from J, leaving 14 bases between them. The V gene's germline CDR1 is MDHEN and CDR2 SYDVKM. CDR3 DNA sequence: TGTGCCAGCAGTTTAGGGGGTGGGATTCGCTCCTACAATGAGCAGTTCTTC. Protein: CASSLGGGIRSYNEQFF.

The gene calls are TRBV7-9 and TRBJ2-3, with TRBD1 matching over 7 bases. With V trimmed by 1 base and J by 1 base, 8 bases remained unmatched. This CDR3 region has 17 residues. Germline-derived CDR1 and CDR2 are SEHNR and FQNEAQ (reference sequence). The DNA of the CDR3 is TGTGCCAGCAGCTTAGGCGCCACAGGGGCGCGCACAGATACGCAGTATTTT. Translation gives CASSLGATGARTDTQYF.

This clone was seen only a few times. V usage is TRBV5-5 and J usage is TRBJ1-4; D uncertain. V lost 0 bases, J lost 6 bases, and 6 bases lay in between. The CDR3 is 13 residues long. Germline V lookup: CDR1 SGHKS, CDR2 YYEKEE (reference sequence). The CDR3: CASSLVLDEKLFF. CDR3 nucleotides: TGTGCCAGCAGCTTGGTATTGGATGAAAAACTGTTTTTT.

This clone showed up just once. The J gene is TRBJ1-2, the V gene TRBV5-6, with D tentatively TRBD1 (6 bases). There are 13 residues in the CDR3. Germline-derived CDR1 and CDR2 are SGHDT and YYEEEE. V gave up 1 base and J gave up 6 bases, with 10 bases separating them. Here the CDR3 DNA reads TGTGCCAGCAGCTTGCAGGGGCTGGATGGCTACACCTTC. It specifies CASSLQGLDGYTF. Using reference TRBV5-6 and TRBJ1-2 for the parts outside the CDR3, the full variable domain is DAGVTQSPTHLIKTRGQQVTLRCSPKSGHDTVSWYQQALGQGPQFIFQYYEEEERQRGNFPDRFSGHQFPNYSSELNVNALLLGDSALYLCASSLQGLDGYTFGSGTRLTVV.

V is TRBV5-1 and J is TRBJ1-1, with TRBD1 as a possible D gene (6 bases). The ends were cut back, 4 bases at V and 3 bases at J, with 13 bases in the middle. In germline, CDR1 is SGHRS, CDR2 YFSETQ. The CDR3 runs 14 residues. The CDR3 region is CASSDRPSYTEAFF. In nucleotides, the CDR3 is TGCGCCAGCAGCGACAGGCCTTCTTACACTGAAGCTTTCTTT.

The rearrangement links TRBV30 to TRBJ1-2, with 7 positions matching TRBD1. V lost 3 bases to trimming and J lost 3 bases; unmatched junction nucleotides: 7. This CDR3 is 14 amino acids long. CDR1 and CDR2 (germline): GTSNPN, SVGIG (reference sequence). The CDR3 region is CAWRAKGGDYGYTF. CDR3 DNA sequence: TGTGCCTGGAGGGCGAAAGGGGGCGACTATGGCTACACCTTC.

V and J are TRBV7-9 and TRBJ1-1; the match to TRBD1 covers 8 bases. Germline CDR1 is SEHNR and CDR2 is FQNEAQ (reference sequence). The CDR3 sequence is 14 residues long. V was pared by 5 bases and J by 9 bases, with 11 bases of the junction left unmatched. The CDR3 reads CASSTGQGTRKAFF. Written as DNA, the CDR3 is TGTGCCAGCAGCACCGGACAGGGAACGCGTAAAGCTTTCTTT.

A single count supports this clone. This sequence joins TRBV28 and TRBJ2-7; 12 bases line up with TRBD2. The CDR3 runs 17 residues. From germline, CDR1 is MDHEN and CDR2 SYDVKM. V shed 6 bases and J 2 bases; nucleotides not matched to a gene: 11. In DNA, the CDR3 is TGTGCCAGCAGATCCGCCGGACTAGCGGGGACGACCTACGAGCAGTACTTC. Its protein is CASRSAGLAGTTYEQYF.

V gene TRBV11-2 combines with J gene TRBJ2-1; weak D call: TRBD2 (6 bases). Germline V gene data show CDR1 as SGHAT and CDR2 as FQNNGV. This CDR3 is built from 15 residues. Trimming took 8 bases from V and 3 from J, leaving 17 bases between them. The CDR3 region is CASRPPGTLYNEQFF. DNA of the CDR3: TGTGCCAGCCGCCCACCCGGGACTCTCTACAATGAGCAGTTCTTC.

This clone has more than one count but fewer than ten. This sequence joins TRBV6-5 and TRBJ1-2, with D maybe TRBD1 (5 bases). Germline V gene lookup returns CDR1 MNHEY and CDR2 SVGAGI. Between the trimmed V and J ends, which lost 7 bases and 8 bases, there was a span of 11 bases. The CDR3 is 11 amino acids. The CDR3 coding sequence is TGTGCCAGCACTCAGGGAGTCGGCTACACCTTC. Translated: CASTQGVGYTF.

The table lists this clone with a few counts. The chain recombines TRBV4-1 with TRBJ1-2; 7 nucleotides match TRBD1. Germline CDR1 is MGHRA and CDR2 is YSYEKL. The CDR3 totals 16 residues. V shed 5 bases, J shed 2 bases, and the junction held 11 bases outside the gene matches. The chain's CDR3 is CASSDDRQGVNYGYTF. CDR3 DNA sequence: TGCGCCAGCAGCGACGACCGACAGGGCGTGAACTATGGCTACACCTTC.

This chain connects TRBV7-6 to TRBJ2-1; possibly TRBD1 or TRBD2 for D (5 bases each). Germline V gene sequence: CDR1 SGHVS, CDR2 FNYEAQ. The V end lost 0 bases, the J end lost 5 bases, and 20 bases lay between the germline ends. This CDR3 contains 18 residues. CDR3 nucleotide sequence: TGTGCCAGCAGCTTAGCGGCAGGGAGAGGGGTGGGCAACAATGAGCAGTTCTTC. Protein sequence: CASSLAAGRGVGNNEQFF. The full variable domain, with the rest looked up from reference TRBV7-6 and TRBJ2-1, is GAGVSQSPRYKVTKRGQDVALRCDPISGHVSLYWYRQALGQGPEFLTYFNYEAQQDKSGLPNDRFSAERPEGSISTLTIQRTEQRDSAMYRCASSLAAGRGVGNNEQFFGPGTRLTVL.

The J gene is TRBJ1-3, the V gene TRBV3-1 (or the pseudogene TRBV3-2); D call uncertain. The CDR3 length is 16 residues. Trimming stripped 4 bases from V and 0 bases from J, with 13 bases between. Germline V gene data show CDR1 as LGHDT and CDR2 as YNNKEL (reference sequence). CDR3 nucleotides: TGTGCCAGCAGCCCTCTTGGAGGGAGCTCTGGAAACACCATATATTTT. Protein sequence: CASSPLGGSSGNTIYF.

The gene calls are TRBV6-2 or TRBV6-3 and TRBJ2-7; unclear D gene. V was pared by 2 bases and J by 2 bases, with 4 bases between. The CDR3 covers 12 residues. Germline V lookup: CDR1 MNHEY, CDR2 SVGEGT. CDR3 sequence: CASSYAAYEQYF. The CDR3 bases are TGTGCCAGCAGTTACGCGGCCTACGAGCAGTACTTC.